These 24 T cell receptor beta chains originate from one sample sequenced in a study of human CD8 memory T cell subsets. Generation of TCR beta libraries used UMI-labeled 5' RACE. Using the 5' RACE reads, TCRdb records one entry per CDR3 protein without DNA. The table for this sample gives thousands of distinct CDR3 sequences. Sequenced sample: CD8+ T cells from PBMCs. These receptors were obtained from a human donor in good health.

V usage is TRBV11-3 and J usage is TRBJ2-2; TCRdb designates TRBD2, a call that cannot be tested without DNA. The CDR3 totals 15 residues. Germline assignment: CDR1 SGHNT and CDR2 YENEEA. CDR3 residues: CASSHGRENTGELFF. The variable domain in full, completed from reference TRBV11-3 and TRBJ2-2, reads EAGVVQSPRYKIIEKKQPVAFWCNPISGHNTLYWYLQNLGQGPELLIRYENEEAVDDSQLPKDRFSAERLKGVDSTLKIQPAELGDSAVYLCASSHGRENTGELFFGEGSRLTVL.

This clonotype is medium-sized (0.01 to 0.1%) by frequency. The gene calls are TRBV7-9 and TRBJ2-5. The CDR3 has 12 residues. Germline V gene sequence: CDR1 SEHNR, CDR2 FQNEAQ (reference sequence). The CDR3: CASTGDQETQYF.

This chain connects TRBV9 to TRBJ2-3; with no DNA, the TCRdb D assignment of TRBD1 cannot be verified. CDR3 length equals 12 residues. CDR1 is SGDLS, CDR2 YYNGEE, per germline. The CDR3 spells CASSGQGDTQYF.

This chain joins TRBV28 and TRBJ2-3; TCRdb reports TRBD1, a call that lacks DNA to check it against. Germline CDR1 MDHEN, CDR2 SYDVKM. The CDR3 runs to 14 residues. The chain's CDR3 is CASQDRGITDTQYF.

This clonotype is classed as medium-sized by frequency. The rearrangement uses TRBV7-9 and TRBJ2-7; without DNA, the TCRdb call of TRBD2 cannot be checked. The CDR3 is made up of 15 amino acids. Germline CDR1 and CDR2: SEHNR and FQNEAQ (reference sequence). The CDR3 protein is CASSLGASGTYEQYF. Full variable domain (rest looked up from reference TRBV7-9 and TRBJ2-7): DTGVSQNPRHKITKRGQNVTFRCDPISEHNRLYWYRQTLGQGPEFLTYFQNEAQLEKSRLLSDRFSAERPKGSFSTLEIQRTEQGDSAMYLCASSLGASGTYEQYFGPGTRLTVT.

Frequency places this clonotype as medium-sized. The chain couples TRBV11-2 to TRBJ2-1; the TCRdb call, TRBD1, lacks DNA for checking. The CDR3 is 14 residues long. Looked up from germline, CDR1 is SGHAT and CDR2 is FQNNGV. CDR3 residues: CASSSGGLTNEQFF.

V is TRBV3-1 and J is TRBJ2-4; TCRdb's D gene call, TRBD2, goes unchecked for lack of DNA. The CDR3 loop spans 21 amino acids. Germline V gene sequence: CDR1 LGHDT, CDR2 YNNKEL (reference sequence). CDR3 in amino acids: CASSQEAIAGSSGIPSNIQYF.

The chain joins TRBV7-8 to TRBJ2-2; the D gene TCRdb calls, TRBD2, cannot be checked with no DNA. This CDR3 is 15 amino acids long. From germline, CDR1 is SGHVS and CDR2 FQNEAQ. CDR3 residues: CASSLMVAGAGELFF.

Measured by frequency, this clonotype is medium-sized (0.01 to 0.1%). The rearrangement uses TRBV5-1 and TRBJ2-7; TCRdb proposes TRBD1, but this gene call is untestable without DNA. Germline CDR1 reads SGHRS; CDR2 reads YFSETQ. CDR3 length: 15 amino acids. CDR3 protein: CASSLVGASDDEQYF. Full variable domain (outside the CDR3, taken from reference TRBV5-1 and TRBJ2-7): KAGVTQTPRYLIKTRGQQVTLSCSPISGHRSVSWYQQTPGQGLQFLFEYFSETQRNKGNFPGRFSGRQFSNSRSEMNVSTLELGDSALYLCASSLVGASDDEQYFGPGTRLTVT.

The chain couples TRBV6-5 to TRBJ2-7; TCRdb designates TRBD1, a call that cannot be tested without DNA. The germline V gene encodes CDR1 MNHEY and CDR2 SVGAGI. The CDR3 totals 14 residues. This chain's CDR3 is CASSSGEAAYEQYF.

V is TRBV5-1 and J is TRBJ2-7; the D gene TCRdb calls, TRBD1, cannot be checked with no DNA. The germline gives CDR1 SGHRS, CDR2 YFSETQ. The CDR3 covers 15 residues. The CDR3 sequence: CASSFTTGGRYEQYF.

The chain recombines TRBV25-1 with TRBJ2-5. The CDR3 is 14 residues long. Germline lookup yields CDR1 MGHDK and CDR2 SYGVNS. Here the CDR3 reads CASSRGWGLETQYF.

This clonotype is identified as medium-sized from frequency. This chain's CDR3 is CSVDDGGMNTEAFF. The chain carries TRBV29-1 and TRBJ1-1; the D call of TRBD1 rests on TCRdb alone, since no DNA is present to check it. Looked up from germline, CDR1 is SQVTM and CDR2 is ANQGSEA. This CDR3 has 14 amino acids.

J is TRBJ2-1 and V is TRBV19. Germline lookup yields CDR1 LNHDA and CDR2 SQIVND (reference sequence). There are 14 residues in the CDR3. The CDR3 is CASIGGSSYNEQFF. Together with reference TRBV19 and TRBJ2-1, the CDR3 gives the full variable domain: DGGITQSPKYLFRKEGQNVTLSCEQNLNHDAMYWYRQDPGQGLRLIYYSQIVNDFQKGDIAEGYSVSREKKESFPLTVTSAQKNPTAFYLCASIGGSSYNEQFFGPGTRLTVL.

In terms of frequency, this clonotype is medium-sized. The chain joins TRBV5-1 to TRBJ1-6; the D call from TCRdb, TRBD1, cannot be confirmed without DNA. The CDR3 is made up of 17 amino acids. From germline, CDR1 is SGHRS and CDR2 YFSETQ. CDR3 loop: CASSLGTAGSYNSPLHF.

The chain couples TRBV3-1 to TRBJ2-7; as DNA is missing, the TRBD2 call by TCRdb cannot be tested. Germline lookup yields CDR1 LGHDT and CDR2 YNNKEL (reference sequence). The CDR3 loop spans 13 amino acids. CDR3 in amino acids: CASSQGARGEQYF.

This clonotype counts as medium-sized by frequency. CDR3: CASTHLTSGKTGEQYF. The chain carries TRBV5-1 and TRBJ2-7; TCRdb picks TRBD2, but there is no DNA to check that call. Germline CDR1 is SGHRS and CDR2 is YFSETQ. CDR3 size: 16 residues. The entire variable domain, with the rest obtained from reference TRBV5-1 and TRBJ2-7, is as follows: KAGVTQTPRYLIKTRGQQVTLSCSPISGHRSVSWYQQTPGQGLQFLFEYFSETQRNKGNFPGRFSGRQFSNSRSEMNVSTLELGDSALYLCASTHLTSGKTGEQYFGPGTRLTVT.

V and J are TRBV28 and TRBJ2-5; TCRdb reports TRBD2, a call that lacks DNA to check it against. The V gene's germline CDR1 is MDHEN and CDR2 SYDVKM. The CDR3 has 14 residues. The CDR3 sequence is CASSLTSGQETQYF.

In terms of frequency, this clonotype is medium-sized (0.01 to 0.1%). The chain has TRBV5-5 and TRBJ2-7; TCRdb indicates TRBD2, and absent DNA this call remains unverified. The CDR3 extends over 14 amino acids. Germline loops: CDR1 SGHKS, CDR2 YYEKEE (reference sequence). The CDR3 here is CASSLGREGSEQYF. Drawing the rest from reference TRBV5-5 and TRBJ2-7, the complete variable domain is DAGVTQSPTHLIKTRGQQVTLRCSPISGHKSVSWYQQVLGQGPQFIFQYYEKEERGRGNFPDRFSARQFPNYSSELNVNALLLGDSALYLCASSLGREGSEQYFGPGTRLTVT.

The V and J genes are TRBV28 and TRBJ2-1; with no DNA, the TCRdb D assignment of TRBD2 cannot be verified. CDR3 length equals 14 residues. Germline V gives CDR1 MDHEN, CDR2 SYDVKM. The CDR3 sequence: CASGSGRSYNEQFF.

By frequency, this clonotype registers medium-sized. The chain couples TRBV28 to TRBJ2-1. Germline V gives CDR1 MDHEN, CDR2 SYDVKM. This CDR3 has 12 residues. CDR3 region: CASSLLANEQFF.

In terms of frequency, this clonotype is medium-sized. This rearrangement joins TRBV28 to TRBJ2-7; checking the TCRdb D call of TRBD2 is not possible without DNA. Germline CDR1 reads MDHEN; CDR2 reads SYDVKM. The length of the CDR3 is 15 residues. CDR3: CASSFPSGSSYEQYF.

V gene TRBV7-3 combines with J gene TRBJ2-1; there is no DNA to check the TCRdb D call of TRBD1. The CDR3 has 15 residues. Germline V lookup: CDR1 SGHTA, CDR2 FQGTGA. CDR3 loop: CASSSTASSYNEQFF.

V gene TRBV5-1 combines with J gene TRBJ1-1; the TRBD1 assignment by TCRdb is unverifiable without DNA. This CDR3 has 13 amino acids. The V gene's germline CDR1 is SGHRS and CDR2 YFSETQ. The CDR3 reads CASSLASPGEAFF.